The clone carrying this T cell receptor beta chain was found once. This CDR3 has 10 residues. The V end was cut by 6 bases, the J end by 6 bases, with 5 bases between. The V gene's germline CDR1 is SNHLY and CDR2 FYNNEI. The data derive from a study of blood T cell repertoires in COVID-19. The overall study: Both acute and convalescent COVID-19 samples were obtained from the United States, Italy and Spain. From T cells, B-cell-depleted T cells, or PBMCs came the material, which was cDNA or gDNA.

Per the original methods: Nucleated cell counts were estimated from reference gene primer amplification. Assay: immunoSEQ multiplex PCR; the TCRdb copy retains only in-frame clones and omits some. V and J calls and clone size are as listed in that table; D and trimming were resolved from the DNA. The sample lists roughly 80,000 clones, 84% occurring once. Sequencing was carried out using peripheral blood. The receptor was isolated from a human donor in a cohort sampled during active COVID-19. The chain joins TRBV2 to TRBJ1-2, with unresolved D. CDR3 bases: TGTGCCAGCAGACTAGATGGCTACACCTTC. Encoded protein: CASRLDGYTF.